Shown below are 32 T cell receptor beta chains from a single sample sequenced in a study of PD-L1 blockade in urothelial cancer. Time point defined: pretreatment peripheral blood. TCRdb's table, derived via immunoSEQ multiplex PCR, lists solely in-frame clones and lacks some. Here the sample spans roughly 50,000 clones, roughly 85% being singletons. Sequencing was performed on PBMCs, taken around atezolizumab (anti-PD-L1) treatment. These receptors were collected from a man between 70 and 80 years old with urothelial cancer.

Comments on this clone: The junction departs from the called germline gene at one end, perhaps through a read error. The chain joins TRBV7-7 to TRBJ2-2, with 10 bases lining up with TRBD1. This CDR3 spans 15 amino acids. Germline CDR1 SSHAT, CDR2 FNYEAQ (reference sequence). This CDR3 reads CASSSSGTGAGELFF. The CDR3 nucleotides read TGTGCTAGCAGCTCCTCCGGGACAGGGGCCGGGGAGCTGTTTTTT.

V gene TRBV19 combines with J gene TRBJ1-1, with 8 bases identical to TRBD1. CDR1 is LNHDA and CDR2 is SQIVND in the germline V gene (reference sequence). This CDR3 contains 14 residues. The trim removed 7 bases at V and 0 bases at J, leaving 4 bases unmatched. The CDR3 loop reads CASTPGQVNTEAFF. The DNA of the CDR3 is TGTGCCAGTACCCCGGGACAGGTGAACACTGAAGCTTTCTTT.

V gene TRBV18 combines with J gene TRBJ1-5, with TRBD1 identical over 8 bases. Germline values: CDR1 KGHSH, CDR2 LQKENI. The CDR3 runs to 15 residues. The J segment lost 5 bases and the V segment lost 4 bases, leaving 7 bases of the junction unmatched. The CDR3, as DNA: TGTGCCAGCTCACTGGGACAGGCCTCCCATCAGCCCCAGCATTTT. Amino acids: CASSLGQASHQPQHF. Together with reference TRBV18 and TRBJ1-5, the CDR3 gives the full variable domain: NAGVMQNPRHLVRRRGQEARLRCSPMKGHSHVYWYRQLPEEGLKFMVYLQKENIIDESGMPKERFSAEFPKEGPSILRIQQVVRGDSAAYFCASSLGQASHQPQHFGDGTRLSIL.

This chain connects TRBV28 to TRBJ2-1; possibly TRBD2 for D (6 bases). CDR3 length: 15 residues. Germline CDR1 MDHEN, CDR2 SYDVKM. With 7 bases removed from V and 6 bases from J, the gap between germline ends came to 19 bases. The CDR3 protein is CASMSGTFGINEQFF. Here the CDR3 DNA reads TGTGCCAGCATGTCCGGGACTTTCGGCATCAATGAGCAGTTCTTC.

This clone has just one count. The gene calls are TRBV10-3 and TRBJ1-1, with D unclear. The germline V gene encodes CDR1 ENHRY and CDR2 SYGVKD. V was pared by 5 bases and J by 1 base, with 8 bases between. The CDR3 covers 13 residues. The CDR3 region is CAISKQTNTEAFF. CDR3 nucleotide sequence: TGTGCCATCAGTAAACAGACGAACACTGAAGCTTTCTTT.

This chain connects TRBV19 to TRBJ1-5; the match to TRBD1 covers 10 bases. This CDR3 comprises 16 residues. The trim removed 0 bases at V and 5 bases at J, leaving 4 bases unmatched. Germline loops: CDR1 LNHDA, CDR2 SQIVND (reference sequence). The CDR3 DNA reads as TGTGCCAGTAGTATAGACGACAGGGGGCAGGATCAGCCCCAGCATTTT. This gives the protein CASSIDDRGQDQPQHF.

The chain combines TRBV29-1 with TRBJ2-7, with 7 positions matching TRBD1. Per the germline V gene, CDR1 is SQVTM and CDR2 is ANQGSEA. The CDR3 consists of 12 residues. V gave up 4 bases and J gave up 3 bases; unmatched junction bases: 3. The CDR3 sequence is CSVGQGVYEQYF. The CDR3 region has the DNA TGCAGCGTTGGACAGGGAGTCTACGAGCAGTACTTC.

This rearrangement joins TRBV13 to TRBJ2-7, with 9 bases lining up with TRBD1. The V and J ends lost 6 bases and 2 bases, in that order; junction bases with no gene match: 5. There are 14 residues in the CDR3. CDR1 is PRHDT and CDR2 is FYEKMQ in the germline V gene (reference sequence). The CDR3 here is CASREGQGPYEQYF. The CDR3 DNA reads as TGTGCCAGCAGGGAGGGACAGGGCCCCTACGAGCAGTACTTC.

This clone was seen a single time. The chain recombines TRBV27 with TRBJ1-4; 10 bases map to TRBD1. V lost 5 bases to trimming and J lost 7 bases; unmatched junction nucleotides: 7. Germline CDR1 is MNHEY and CDR2 is SMNVEV (reference sequence). The CDR3 consists of 15 residues. CDR3 in DNA: TGTGCCAGCAGTCCCGGCGGGACAGGGGTTGAAAAACTGTTTTTT. Translating gives CASSPGGTGVEKLFF.

The chain recombines TRBV9 with TRBJ2-1; TRBD1 might be the D (5 bases). Germline CDR1 reads SGDLS; CDR2 reads YYNGEE. The CDR3 has 16 residues. Trimming took off 4 bases at V and 5 bases at J, with 19 bases between the two ends. The DNA for the CDR3 is TGTGCCAGCAGCCCAGGGCCCCCAACTGACCACAATGAGCAGTTCTTC. Translating gives CASSPGPPTDHNEQFF.

The chain couples TRBV9 to TRBJ2-7; 8 bases line up with TRBD2. The junction had 9 bases not matched to a gene; V was cut back by 4 bases and J by 6 bases. Germline lookup yields CDR1 SGDLS and CDR2 YYNGEE. The CDR3 loop spans 14 amino acids. The CDR3 DNA sequence: TGTGCCAGCAGCTTAGAGCGGGAGTCCGCCGAGCAGTACTTC. Translated, it gives CASSLERESAEQYF. Supplemented by reference TRBV9 and TRBJ2-7, the full variable domain reads DSGVTQTPKHLITATGQRVTLRCSPRSGDLSVYWYQQSLDQGLQFLIQYYNGEERAKGNILERFSAQQFPDLHSELNLSSLELGDSALYFCASSLERESAEQYFGPGTRLTVT.

The chain recombines TRBV7-3 with TRBJ2-1, with TRBD1 matching 9 bases. CDR3 length: 18 residues. With 7 bases clipped from V and 5 bases from J, the junction kept 18 bases outside the gene matches. Germline-derived CDR1 and CDR2 are SGHTA and FQGTGA. Here the CDR3 reads CASTPGQGRWPGDNEQFF. The CDR3 nucleotides read TGTGCCAGCACTCCGGGACAGGGACGTTGGCCGGGTGACAATGAGCAGTTCTTC.

The chain uses TRBV5-4 and TRBJ2-5; 7 bases are shared with TRBD2. The germline CDR1 and CDR2 sequences are SGHNT and YYREEE (reference sequence). This CDR3 contains 13 residues. The V and J ends lost 9 bases and 5 bases, in that order; junction bases with no gene match: 10. CDR3 bases: TGTGCCACCACAAGGGGCGGGAGCGAGACCCAGTACTTC. This codes for CATTRGGSETQYF.

The genes are TRBV19 and TRBJ1-3, with 7 nucleotides matching TRBD1. The germline V gene encodes CDR1 LNHDA and CDR2 SQIVND (reference sequence). With 4 bases clipped from V and 5 bases from J, the junction kept 11 bases outside the gene matches. CDR3 size: 16 residues. The CDR3 nucleotides read TGTGCCAGTAGTACAGAGGACAGGTTGAGAAGAAACACCATATATTTT. Residues: CASSTEDRLRRNTIYF.

V is TRBV11-1 and J is TRBJ2-7, with a tentative D call TRBD1 (7 bases). The CDR3 runs to 15 residues. V lost 2 bases and J lost 4, with 15 bases in between. Germline CDR1 is SGHAT and CDR2 is FQDESV (reference sequence). The CDR3 spells CASSLIGGGGYEQYF. The CDR3 DNA is TGTGCCAGCAGCTTAATTGGAGGGGGCGGTTACGAGCAGTACTTC. Full variable domain (remainder filled in from reference TRBV11-1 and TRBJ2-7): EAEVAQSPRYKITEKSQAVAFWCDPISGHATLYWYRQILGQGPELLVQFQDESVVDDSQLPKDRFSAERLKGVDSTLKIQPAELGDSAMYLCASSLIGGGGYEQYFGPGTRLTVT.

This clone has ten or more counts. This specimen includes other DNA sequences encoding the same CDR3. The gene calls are TRBV5-5 and TRBJ2-2; 9 bases fit TRBD1. The germline V gene has CDR1 SGHKS and CDR2 YYEKEE (reference sequence). V dropped 4 bases and J dropped 5; count of bases not matched to a gene: 3. The CDR3 spans 14 residues. CDR3 nucleotides: TGTGCCAGCAGCGTGACAGGGGGGACCGGGGAGCTGTTTTTT. Encoded protein: CASSVTGGTGELFF. Full variable domain (missing parts from reference TRBV5-5 and TRBJ2-2): DAGVTQSPTHLIKTRGQQVTLRCSPISGHKSVSWYQQVLGQGPQFIFQYYEKEERGRGNFPDRFSARQFPNYSSELNVNALLLGDSALYLCASSVTGGTGELFFGEGSRLTVL.

This chain links TRBV12-5 with TRBJ2-5; 8 bases fit TRBD1. The CDR3 runs to 17 residues. Per the germline V gene, CDR1 is LGHNT and CDR2 is FRNRAP. J was trimmed by 2 bases and V by 0 bases; bases with no gene match: 8. This chain's CDR3 is CASGLVQGGPGQETQYF. As DNA, the CDR3 is TGTGCTAGTGGTTTGGTACAGGGGGGCCCAGGGCAAGAGACCCAGTACTTC.

This chain connects TRBV27 to TRBJ1-2; 9 bases map to TRBD1. The germline V gene encodes CDR1 MNHEY and CDR2 SMNVEV (reference sequence). V shed 5 bases and J 2 bases; nucleotides not matched to a gene: 6. The CDR3 totals 15 residues. The CDR3 sequence is CASSLSGTGNYGYTF. The DNA for the CDR3 is TGTGCCAGCAGTCTTTCCGGGACAGGGAACTATGGCTACACCTTC.

This CDR3 reads CASYQRERGNEQFF. For the CDR3, the DNA is TGTGCCAGCTACCAGCGGGAACGCGGCAATGAGCAGTTCTTC. The chain uses TRBV18 and TRBJ2-1; 7 nucleotides align to TRBD2. The trim removed 7 bases at V and 6 bases at J, leaving 9 bases unmatched. The V gene's germline CDR1 is KGHSH and CDR2 LQKENI. This CDR3 comprises 14 residues.

This clone was detected only a few times. The chain couples TRBV10-2 to TRBJ2-2; 7 bases line up with TRBD2. With V trimmed by 0 bases and J by 8 bases, 9 bases remained unmatched. The CDR3 is 16 residues long. Germline loops: CDR1 WSHSY, CDR2 SAAADI. The CDR3 protein is CASSESPSGPGGELFF. CDR3 nucleotides: TGCGCCAGCAGTGAGTCGCCTAGCGGCCCGGGGGGGGAGCTGTTTTTT.

The genes are TRBV7-9 and TRBJ2-3, with TRBD2 identical over 13 bases. V lost 5 bases to trimming and J lost 8 bases; unmatched junction nucleotides: 4. This CDR3 spans 14 amino acids. CDR1 and CDR2 from the germline V gene are SEHNR and FQNEAQ (reference sequence). Here the CDR3 DNA reads TGTGCCAGCAGCCAGGGGACTAGCGGGGTTACGCAGTATTTT. As protein: CASSQGTSGVTQYF.

The rearrangement uses TRBV7-9 and TRBJ2-3, with 10 bases identical to TRBD2. The CDR3 totals 18 residues. J lost 5 bases, V lost 5 bases, and 16 bases had no gene match. Germline assignment: CDR1 SEHNR and CDR2 FQNEAQ (reference sequence). Written as DNA, the CDR3 is TGTGCCAGCAGCCGTGGGGCTAGCGGGAGATCCTCGGGAGATACGCAGTATTTT. Its protein product is CASSRGASGRSSGDTQYF. Looking up the rest from reference TRBV7-9 and TRBJ2-3 gives the full variable domain: DTGVSQNPRHKITKRGQNVTFRCDPISEHNRLYWYRQTLGQGPEFLTYFQNEAQLEKSRLLSDRFSAERPKGSFSTLEIQRTEQGDSAMYLCASSRGASGRSSGDTQYFGPGTRLTVL.

Written as DNA, the CDR3 is TGTGCCAGCAGTGAACTATCCGGGGACTACGCCGGCTACACCTTC. The encoded protein is CASSELSGDYAGYTF. This rearrangement joins TRBV2 to TRBJ1-2; tentative D call: TRBD1 (5 bases). V was cut by 2 bases and J by 8 bases, with 18 bases left in between. Germline V lookup: CDR1 SNHLY, CDR2 FYNNEI. CDR3 length equals 15 residues.

V and J are TRBV5-4 and TRBJ2-7, with D perhaps TRBD2 (7 bases). Germline V gene data show CDR1 as SGHNT and CDR2 as YYREEE (reference sequence). The germline V and J ends were trimmed by 0 bases and 6 bases, with 16 bases remaining between them. There are 15 residues in the CDR3. In nucleotides, the CDR3 is TGTGCCAGCAGCTTGGAGGGGGAGGGCATTGGCGAGCAGTACTTC. This gives the protein CASSLEGEGIGEQYF. Full variable domain (remainder filled in from reference TRBV5-4 and TRBJ2-7): ETGVTQSPTHLIKTRGQQVTLRCSSQSGHNTVSWYQQALGQGPQFIFQYYREEENGRGNFPPRFSGLQFPNYSSELNVNALELDDSALYLCASSLEGEGIGEQYFGPGTRLTVT.

CDR3 sequence: CASKQGQGTFF. The CDR3 nucleotides are TGTGCCAGTAAACAGGGACAGGGAACATTTTTT. The chain is built from TRBV19 and TRBJ1-4, with 9 bases lining up with TRBD1. In germline, CDR1 is LNHDA, CDR2 SQIVND (reference sequence). The J segment lost 17 bases and the V segment lost 7 bases, leaving 8 bases of the junction unmatched. The CDR3 is 11 residues long.

The chain combines TRBV19 with TRBJ1-2; TRBD1 matches 12 bases. This CDR3 has 17 residues. V was clipped by 3 bases and J by 9 bases; unmatched bases: 14. The germline V gene has CDR1 LNHDA and CDR2 SQIVND (reference sequence). CDR3 nucleotides: TGTGCCAGTAGTATGTGGACGGCCCGGGACAGGGGGCGGAGCTACACCTTC. Its protein product is CASSMWTARDRGRSYTF.

This clone showed up just once. J is TRBJ1-5 and V is TRBV19; D not certain. The CDR3 is 13 residues long. Germline CDR1 LNHDA, CDR2 SQIVND (reference sequence). Trimming pared 4 bases from V and 2 bases from J, leaving 6 bases between. CDR3 in amino acids: CASSKQRNQPQHF. CDR3 nucleotides: TGTGCCAGTAGTAAACAACGCAATCAGCCCCAGCATTTT. The full variable domain, completed using reference TRBV19 and TRBJ1-5, is DGGITQSPKYLFRKEGQNVTLSCEQNLNHDAMYWYRQDPGQGLRLIYYSQIVNDFQKGDIAEGYSVSREKKESFPLTVTSAQKNPTAFYLCASSKQRNQPQHFGDGTRLSIL.

J is TRBJ1-1 and V is TRBV27; the D gene is possibly TRBD1 (5 bases). The CDR3 covers 13 residues. The germline CDR1 and CDR2 sequences are MNHEY and SMNVEV (reference sequence). V gave up 6 bases and J gave up 3 bases, with 11 bases separating them. The CDR3 reads CASSQDMDTEAFF. Written as DNA, the CDR3 is TGTGCCAGCAGCCAGGACATGGACACTGAAGCTTTCTTT.

V gene TRBV19 combines with J gene TRBJ2-1, with a weak D call TRBD2 (5 bases). V dropped 4 bases and J dropped 2 bases, with 12 bases sitting between them. CDR1 is LNHDA, CDR2 SQIVND, per germline (reference sequence). This CDR3 spans 15 amino acids. CDR3 residues: CASSTLSAPYNEQFF. CDR3 nucleotides: TGTGCCAGTAGTACCCTTAGCGCGCCCTACAATGAGCAGTTCTTC.

A few counts support this clone. The rearrangement uses TRBV30 and TRBJ1-2; 7 positions match TRBD1. This CDR3 region has 12 residues. Germline V gene data show CDR1 as GTSNPN and CDR2 as SVGIG (reference sequence). V dropped 5 bases and J dropped 7; count of bases not matched to a gene: 7. CDR3 region: CAWDRDRSGYTF. DNA of the CDR3: TGTGCCTGGGACCGGGACAGAAGTGGCTACACCTTC.

By sample fraction, this clone is medium-sized (0.01 to 0.1%). The V and J genes are TRBV29-1 and TRBJ2-7; TRBD2 might be the D (6 bases). CDR3 length: 13 amino acids. V lost 3 bases and J 2 bases, leaving 11 bases between the germline ends. CDR1 is SQVTM, CDR2 ANQGSEA, per germline. The CDR3 spells CSVEGREPYEQYF. The CDR3 DNA follows: TGCAGCGTTGAGGGTCGGGAGCCCTACGAGCAGTACTTC.

V gene TRBV28 combines with J gene TRBJ2-7; a weak D match, TRBD2 (6 bases). V dropped 0 bases and J dropped 4 bases, with 13 bases sitting between them. The V gene's germline CDR1 is MDHEN and CDR2 SYDVKM. CDR3 size: 15 residues. Written as DNA, the CDR3 is TGTGCCAGCAGTTTATGGGCGGAGGGAAATTACGAGCAGTACTTC. Its translation is CASSLWAEGNYEQYF.